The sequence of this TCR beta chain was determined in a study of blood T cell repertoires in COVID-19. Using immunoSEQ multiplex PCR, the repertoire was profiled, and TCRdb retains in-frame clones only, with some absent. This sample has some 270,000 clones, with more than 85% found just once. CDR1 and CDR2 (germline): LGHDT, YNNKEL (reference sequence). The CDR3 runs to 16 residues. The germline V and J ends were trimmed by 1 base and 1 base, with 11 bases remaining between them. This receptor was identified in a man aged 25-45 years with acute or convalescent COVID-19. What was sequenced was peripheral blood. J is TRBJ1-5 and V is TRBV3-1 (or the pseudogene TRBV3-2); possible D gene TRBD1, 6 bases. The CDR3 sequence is CASSQARGGSNQPQHF. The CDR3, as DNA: TGTGCCAGCAGCCAAGCTAGGGGGGGAAGCAATCAGCCCCAGCATTTT.